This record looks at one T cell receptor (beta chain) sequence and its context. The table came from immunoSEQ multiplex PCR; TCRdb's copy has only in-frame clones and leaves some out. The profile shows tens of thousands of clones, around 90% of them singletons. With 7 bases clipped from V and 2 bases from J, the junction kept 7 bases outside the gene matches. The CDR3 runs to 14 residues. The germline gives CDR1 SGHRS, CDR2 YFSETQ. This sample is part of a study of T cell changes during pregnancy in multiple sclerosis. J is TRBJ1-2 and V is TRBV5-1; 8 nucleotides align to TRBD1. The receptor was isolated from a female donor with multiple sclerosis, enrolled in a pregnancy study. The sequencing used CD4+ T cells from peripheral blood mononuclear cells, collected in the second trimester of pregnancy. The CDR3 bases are TGCGCCAGCTCTGGCGGGACAGGCAACTATGGCTACACCTTC. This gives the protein CASSGGTGNYGYTF.